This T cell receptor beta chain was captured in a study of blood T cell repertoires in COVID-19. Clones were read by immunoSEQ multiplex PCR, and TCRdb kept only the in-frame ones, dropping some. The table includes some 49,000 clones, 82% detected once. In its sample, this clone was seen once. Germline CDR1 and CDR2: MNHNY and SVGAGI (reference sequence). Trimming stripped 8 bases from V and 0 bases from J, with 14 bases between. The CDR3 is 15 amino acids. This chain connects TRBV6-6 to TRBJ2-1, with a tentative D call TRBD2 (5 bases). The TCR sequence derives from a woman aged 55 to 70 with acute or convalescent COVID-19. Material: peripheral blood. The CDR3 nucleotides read TGTGCCAGCGGCCCCTCTGGGAGCTCCTACAATGAGCAGTTCTTC. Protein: CASGPSGSSYNEQFF.